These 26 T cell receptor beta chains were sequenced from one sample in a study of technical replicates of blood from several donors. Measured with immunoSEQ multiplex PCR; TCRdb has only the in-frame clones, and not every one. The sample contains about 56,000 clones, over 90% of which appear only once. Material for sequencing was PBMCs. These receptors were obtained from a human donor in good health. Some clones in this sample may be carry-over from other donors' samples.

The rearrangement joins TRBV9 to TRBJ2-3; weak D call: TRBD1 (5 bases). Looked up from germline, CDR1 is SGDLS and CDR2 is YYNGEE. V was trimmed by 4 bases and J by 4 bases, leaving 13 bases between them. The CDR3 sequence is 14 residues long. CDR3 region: CASSSRQRADTQYF. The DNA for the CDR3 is TGTGCCAGCAGCTCCCGACAGAGAGCAGATACGCAGTATTTT.

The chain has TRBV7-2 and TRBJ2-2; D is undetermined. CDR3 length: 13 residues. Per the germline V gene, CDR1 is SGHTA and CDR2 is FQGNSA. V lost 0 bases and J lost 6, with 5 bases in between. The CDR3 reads CASSLANPGELFF. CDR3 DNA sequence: TGTGCCAGCAGCTTAGCTAATCCCGGGGAGCTGTTTTTT.

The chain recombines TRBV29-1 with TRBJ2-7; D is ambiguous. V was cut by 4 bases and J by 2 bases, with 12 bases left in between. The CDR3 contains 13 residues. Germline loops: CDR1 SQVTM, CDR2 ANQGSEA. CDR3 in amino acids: CSVVGRFTYEQYF. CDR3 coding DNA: TGCAGCGTTGTCGGCAGGTTCACCTACGAGCAGTACTTC.

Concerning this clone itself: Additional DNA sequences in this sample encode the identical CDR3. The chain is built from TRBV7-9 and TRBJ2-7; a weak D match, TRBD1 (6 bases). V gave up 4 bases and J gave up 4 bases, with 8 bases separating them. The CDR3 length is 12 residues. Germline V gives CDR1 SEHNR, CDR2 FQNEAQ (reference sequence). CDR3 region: CASSSQGYEQYF. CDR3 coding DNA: TGTGCCAGCAGCTCCCAGGGGTACGAGCAGTACTTC.

CDR3 nucleotide sequence: TGCGCCAGCAGGGAGGGGACAGGGAGCTCCTATAATTCACCCCTCCACTTT. Its protein is CASREGTGSSYNSPLHF. J is TRBJ1-6 and V is TRBV10-1, with 9 nucleotides matching TRBD1. The CDR3 spans 17 residues. Germline-derived CDR1 and CDR2 are WNHNN and SYGVQD (reference sequence). Trimming removed 6 bases from V and 0 bases from J; junction bases left unmatched: 6.

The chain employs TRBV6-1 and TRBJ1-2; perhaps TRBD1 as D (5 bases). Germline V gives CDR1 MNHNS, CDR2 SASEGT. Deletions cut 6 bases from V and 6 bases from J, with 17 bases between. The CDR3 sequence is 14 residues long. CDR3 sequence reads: CASSRDQGVDGYTF. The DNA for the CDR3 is TGTGCCAGCAGCCGAGATCAAGGGGTTGATGGCTACACCTTC.

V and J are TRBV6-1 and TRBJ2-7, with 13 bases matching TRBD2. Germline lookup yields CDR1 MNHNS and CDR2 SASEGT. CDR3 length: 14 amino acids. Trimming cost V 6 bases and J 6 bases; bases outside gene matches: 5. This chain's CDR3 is CASRGTSGGAEQYF. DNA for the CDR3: TGTGCCAGCAGAGGAACTAGCGGGGGGGCCGAGCAGTACTTC.

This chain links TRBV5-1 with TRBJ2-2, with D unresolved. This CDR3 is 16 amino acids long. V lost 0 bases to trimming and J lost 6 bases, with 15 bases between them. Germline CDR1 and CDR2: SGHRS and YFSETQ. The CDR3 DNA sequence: TGCGCCAGCAGCTTGGCAGCCCCAGTACTATCCGGGGAGCTGTTTTTT. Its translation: CASSLAAPVLSGELFF.

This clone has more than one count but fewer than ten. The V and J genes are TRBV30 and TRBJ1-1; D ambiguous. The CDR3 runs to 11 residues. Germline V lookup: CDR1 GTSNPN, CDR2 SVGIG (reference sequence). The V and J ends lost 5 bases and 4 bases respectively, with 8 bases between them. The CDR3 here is CAWSPVTEAFF. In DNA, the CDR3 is TGTGCCTGGTCCCCGGTCACTGAAGCTTTCTTT.

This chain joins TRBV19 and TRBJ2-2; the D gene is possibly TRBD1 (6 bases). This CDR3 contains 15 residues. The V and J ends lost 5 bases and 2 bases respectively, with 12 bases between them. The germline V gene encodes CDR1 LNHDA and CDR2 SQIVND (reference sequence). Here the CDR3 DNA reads TGTGCCAGTAGTGTGACAGGTTACAACACCGGGGAGCTGTTTTTT. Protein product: CASSVTGYNTGELFF. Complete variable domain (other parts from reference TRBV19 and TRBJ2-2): DGGITQSPKYLFRKEGQNVTLSCEQNLNHDAMYWYRQDPGQGLRLIYYSQIVNDFQKGDIAEGYSVSREKKESFPLTVTSAQKNPTAFYLCASSVTGYNTGELFFGEGSRLTVL.

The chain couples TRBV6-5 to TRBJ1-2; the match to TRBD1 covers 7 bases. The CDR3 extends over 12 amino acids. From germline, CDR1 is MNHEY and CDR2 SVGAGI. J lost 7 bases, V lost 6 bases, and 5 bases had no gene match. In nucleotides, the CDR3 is TGTGCCAGCAGATTACAGGGGTTTGGCTACACCTTC. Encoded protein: CASRLQGFGYTF.

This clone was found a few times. In DNA form, the CDR3 reads TGTGCCAGCAGTTACTCCACAGGTCTTGGTTCACCCCTCCACTTT. Encoded protein: CASSYSTGLGSPLHF. V is TRBV6-5 and J is TRBJ1-6; possible D gene TRBD1, 5 bases. Germline V gene data show CDR1 as MNHEY and CDR2 as SVGAGI. V dropped 0 bases and J dropped 9 bases, with 12 bases sitting between them. The CDR3 has 15 residues.

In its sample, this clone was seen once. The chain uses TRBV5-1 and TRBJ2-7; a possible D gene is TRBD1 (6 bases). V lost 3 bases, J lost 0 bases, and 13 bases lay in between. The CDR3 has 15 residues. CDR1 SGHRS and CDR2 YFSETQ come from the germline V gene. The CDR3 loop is CASSSTDRTSYEQYF. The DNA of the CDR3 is TGCGCCAGCAGCTCGACCGACAGGACCTCCTACGAGCAGTACTTC.

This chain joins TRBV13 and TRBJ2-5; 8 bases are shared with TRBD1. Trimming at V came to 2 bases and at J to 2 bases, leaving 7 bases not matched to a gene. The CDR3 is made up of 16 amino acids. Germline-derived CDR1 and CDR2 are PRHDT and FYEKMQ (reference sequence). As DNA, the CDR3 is TGTGCCAGCAGCTTAAGCGAGGGACAGGAGCAAGAGACCCAGTACTTC. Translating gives CASSLSEGQEQETQYF.

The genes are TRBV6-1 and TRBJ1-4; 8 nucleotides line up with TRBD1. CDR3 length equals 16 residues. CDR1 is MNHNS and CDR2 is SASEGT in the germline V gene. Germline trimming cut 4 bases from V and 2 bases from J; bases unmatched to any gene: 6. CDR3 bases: TGTGCCAGCAGTGTCTTCCACAGGGGGACTAATGAAAAACTGTTTTTT. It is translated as CASSVFHRGTNEKLFF.

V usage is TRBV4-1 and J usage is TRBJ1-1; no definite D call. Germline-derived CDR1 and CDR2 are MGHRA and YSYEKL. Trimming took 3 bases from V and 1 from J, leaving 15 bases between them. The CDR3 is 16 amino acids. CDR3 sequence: CASSHPIGRENTEAFF. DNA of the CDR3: TGCGCCAGCAGCCATCCTATCGGGAGGGAGAACACTGAAGCTTTCTTT.

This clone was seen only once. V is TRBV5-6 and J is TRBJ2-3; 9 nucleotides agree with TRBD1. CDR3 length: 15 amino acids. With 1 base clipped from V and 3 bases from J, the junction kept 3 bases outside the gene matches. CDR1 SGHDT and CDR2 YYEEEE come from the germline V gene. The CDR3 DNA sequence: TGTGCCAGCAGCTTGCCCGGGACAGGGACAGATACGCAGTATTTT. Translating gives CASSLPGTGTDTQYF.

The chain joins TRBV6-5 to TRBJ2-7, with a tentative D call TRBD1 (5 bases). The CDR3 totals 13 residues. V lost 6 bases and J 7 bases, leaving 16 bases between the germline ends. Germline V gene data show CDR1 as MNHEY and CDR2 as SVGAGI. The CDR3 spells CASSPPTGHEQYF. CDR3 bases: TGTGCCAGCAGCCCCCCCACAGGACATGAGCAGTACTTC.

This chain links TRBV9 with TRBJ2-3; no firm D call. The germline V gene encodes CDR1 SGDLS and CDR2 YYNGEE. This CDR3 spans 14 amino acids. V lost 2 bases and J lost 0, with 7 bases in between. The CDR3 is CASSVYRSTDTQYF. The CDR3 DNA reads TGTGCCAGCAGCGTCTACCGGAGCACAGATACGCAGTATTTT.

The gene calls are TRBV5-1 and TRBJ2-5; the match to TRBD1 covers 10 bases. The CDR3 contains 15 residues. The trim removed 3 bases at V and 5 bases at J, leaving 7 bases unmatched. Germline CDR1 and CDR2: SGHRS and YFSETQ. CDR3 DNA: TGCGCCAGCAGCTACGGGACAGGGGACGGGGAGACCCAGTACTTC. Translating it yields CASSYGTGDGETQYF.

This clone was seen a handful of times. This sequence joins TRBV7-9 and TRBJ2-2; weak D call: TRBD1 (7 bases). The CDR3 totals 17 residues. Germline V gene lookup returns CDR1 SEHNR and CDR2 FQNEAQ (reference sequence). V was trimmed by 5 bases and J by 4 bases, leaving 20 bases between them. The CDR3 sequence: CASSGAWRGRVTGELFF. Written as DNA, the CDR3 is TGTGCCAGCAGCGGGGCGTGGAGGGGGCGCGTCACCGGGGAGCTGTTTTTT. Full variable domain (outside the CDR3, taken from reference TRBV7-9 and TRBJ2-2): DTGVSQNPRHKITKRGQNVTFRCDPISEHNRLYWYRQTLGQGPEFLTYFQNEAQLEKSRLLSDRFSAERPKGSFSTLEIQRTEQGDSAMYLCASSGAWRGRVTGELFFGEGSRLTVL.

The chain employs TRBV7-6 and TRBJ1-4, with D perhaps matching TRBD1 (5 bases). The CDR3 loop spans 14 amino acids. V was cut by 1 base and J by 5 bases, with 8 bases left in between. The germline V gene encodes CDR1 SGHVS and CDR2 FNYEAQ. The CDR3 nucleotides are TGTGCCAGCAGCTTAGGGCAGGGAAATGAAAAACTGTTTTTT. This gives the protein CASSLGQGNEKLFF. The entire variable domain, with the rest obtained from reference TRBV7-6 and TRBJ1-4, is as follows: GAGVSQSPRYKVTKRGQDVALRCDPISGHVSLYWYRQALGQGPEFLTYFNYEAQQDKSGLPNDRFSAERPEGSISTLTIQRTEQRDSAMYRCASSLGQGNEKLFFGSGTQLSVL.

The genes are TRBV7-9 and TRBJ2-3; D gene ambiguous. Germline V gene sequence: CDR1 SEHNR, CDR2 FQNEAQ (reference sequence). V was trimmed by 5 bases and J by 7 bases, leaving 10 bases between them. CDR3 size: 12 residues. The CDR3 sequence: CASSRLQHTQYF. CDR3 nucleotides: TGTGCCAGCAGCCGACTCCAGCATACGCAGTATTTT.

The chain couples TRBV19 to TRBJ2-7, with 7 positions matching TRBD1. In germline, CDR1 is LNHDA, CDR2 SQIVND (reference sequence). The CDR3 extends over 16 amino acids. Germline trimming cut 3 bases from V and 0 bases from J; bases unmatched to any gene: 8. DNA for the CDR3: TGTGCCAGTAGTATGGGCGTCGGGACAGCCTCCTACGAGCAGTACTTC. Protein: CASSMGVGTASYEQYF.

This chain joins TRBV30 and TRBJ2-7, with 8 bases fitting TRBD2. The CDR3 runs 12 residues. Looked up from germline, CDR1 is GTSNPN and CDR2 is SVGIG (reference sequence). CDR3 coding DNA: TGTGCATCCGGGACTAGAGGCTCCGAGCAGTACTTC. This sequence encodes CASGTRGSEQYF.

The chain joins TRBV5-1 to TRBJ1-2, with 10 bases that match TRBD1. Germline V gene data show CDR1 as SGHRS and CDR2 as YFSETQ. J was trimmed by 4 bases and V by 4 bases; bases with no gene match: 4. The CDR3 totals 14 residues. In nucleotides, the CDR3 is TGCGCCAGCAGCACCGGGACAGGGGTCTATGGCTACACCTTC. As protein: CASSTGTGVYGYTF.